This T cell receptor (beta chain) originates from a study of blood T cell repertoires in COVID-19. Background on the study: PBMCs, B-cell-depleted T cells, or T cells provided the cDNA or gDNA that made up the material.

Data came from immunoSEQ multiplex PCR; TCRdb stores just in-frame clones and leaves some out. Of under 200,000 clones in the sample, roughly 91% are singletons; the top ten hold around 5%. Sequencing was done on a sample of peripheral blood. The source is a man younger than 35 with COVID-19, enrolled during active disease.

In DNA, the CDR3 is TGCGCCAGCAGCTTGGAAGGGGGCCGAGAAGCTTTCTTT. It codes for CASSLEGGREAFF. The V gene is TRBV5-1, the J gene TRBJ1-1; 7 bases agree with TRBD1. CDR3 size: 13 residues. CDR1 is SGHRS, CDR2 YFSETQ, per germline. The J segment lost 8 bases and the V segment lost 0 bases, leaving 4 bases of the junction unmatched. Complete variable domain (other parts from reference TRBV5-1 and TRBJ1-1): KAGVTQTPRYLIKTRGQQVTLSCSPISGHRSVSWYQQTPGQGLQFLFEYFSETQRNKGNFPGRFSGRQFSNSRSEMNVSTLELGDSALYLCASSLEGGREAFFGQGTRLTVV.